This record concerns one TCR beta chain sequence. In the original workflow: How many nucleated cells were present was estimated from reference gene primer amplification. Sequencing used immunoSEQ multiplex PCR; TCRdb keeps in-frame clones, though not all of them. V, J and clone size reflect that table, while D and trimming were determined from the DNA. The table records approximately 130,000 clones, about four fifths of them present only once. These data originate in a study of blood T cell repertoires in COVID-19. Study details: Researchers got acute and convalescent COVID-19 samples from the United States, Italy and Spain. In each case, the material was cDNA or gDNA derived from T cells, B-cell-depleted T cells, or PBMCs.

Per germline, CDR1 SGDLS and CDR2 YYNGEE. CDR3 size: 17 residues. Unmatched junction bases numbered 12, after V lost 4 bases and J lost 2 bases. This clonotype originated in a man at least 80 years old with acute or convalescent COVID-19. Sequenced sample: peripheral blood. The rearrangement links TRBV9 to TRBJ1-1; 9 bases are shared with TRBD1. This CDR3 reads CASSQVPGQGGNTEAFF. CDR3 nucleotides: TGTGCCAGCAGCCAAGTCCCGGGACAGGGAGGTAACACTGAAGCTTTCTTT.